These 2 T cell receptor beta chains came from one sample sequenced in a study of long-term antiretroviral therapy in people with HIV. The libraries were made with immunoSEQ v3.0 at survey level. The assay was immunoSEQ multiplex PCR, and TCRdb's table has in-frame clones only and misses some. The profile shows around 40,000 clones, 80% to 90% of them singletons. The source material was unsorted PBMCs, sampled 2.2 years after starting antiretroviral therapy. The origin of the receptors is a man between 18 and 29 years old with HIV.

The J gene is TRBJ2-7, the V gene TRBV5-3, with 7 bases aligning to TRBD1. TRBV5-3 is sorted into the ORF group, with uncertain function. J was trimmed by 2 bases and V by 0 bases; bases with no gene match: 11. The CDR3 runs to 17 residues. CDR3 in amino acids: CARSLAGTAYPPYEQYF. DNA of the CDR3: TGTGCCAGAAGCTTGGCTGGGACAGCCTACCCTCCCTACGAGCAGTACTTC.

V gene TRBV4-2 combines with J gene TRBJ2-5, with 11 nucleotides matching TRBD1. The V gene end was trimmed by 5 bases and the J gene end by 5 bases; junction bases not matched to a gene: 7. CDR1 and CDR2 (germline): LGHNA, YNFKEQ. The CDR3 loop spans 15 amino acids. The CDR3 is CASSEGDRGKETQYF. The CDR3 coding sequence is TGTGCCAGCAGCGAAGGGGACAGGGGGAAGGAGACCCAGTACTTC.